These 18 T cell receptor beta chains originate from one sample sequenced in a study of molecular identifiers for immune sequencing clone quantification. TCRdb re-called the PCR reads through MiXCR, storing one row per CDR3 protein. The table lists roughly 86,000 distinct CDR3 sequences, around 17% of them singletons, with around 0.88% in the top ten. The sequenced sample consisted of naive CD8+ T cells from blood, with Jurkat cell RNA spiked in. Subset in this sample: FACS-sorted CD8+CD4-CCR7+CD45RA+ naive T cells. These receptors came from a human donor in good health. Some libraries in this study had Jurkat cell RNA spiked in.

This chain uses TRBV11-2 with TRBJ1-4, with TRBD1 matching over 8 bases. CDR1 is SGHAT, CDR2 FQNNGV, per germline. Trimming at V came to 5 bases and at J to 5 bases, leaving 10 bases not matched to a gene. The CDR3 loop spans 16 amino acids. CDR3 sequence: CASSNMAGGENEKLFF. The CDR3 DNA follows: TGTGCCAGCAGCAACATGGCAGGGGGCGAGAATGAAAAACTGTTTTTT.

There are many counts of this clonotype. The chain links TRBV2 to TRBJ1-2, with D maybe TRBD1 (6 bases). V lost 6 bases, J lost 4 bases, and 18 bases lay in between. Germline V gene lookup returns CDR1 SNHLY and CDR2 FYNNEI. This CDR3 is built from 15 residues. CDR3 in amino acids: CASRVQGFILYGYTF. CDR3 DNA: TGTGCCAGCAGGGTACAGGGTTTCATACTCTATGGCTACACCTTC.

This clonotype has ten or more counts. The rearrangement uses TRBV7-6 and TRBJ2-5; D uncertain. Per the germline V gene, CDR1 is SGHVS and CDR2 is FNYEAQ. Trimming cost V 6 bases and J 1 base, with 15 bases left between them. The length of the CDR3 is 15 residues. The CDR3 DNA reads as TGTGCCAGCAGTCATCAGACACGTACCCAAGAGACCCAGTACTTC. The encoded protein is CASSHQTRTQETQYF.

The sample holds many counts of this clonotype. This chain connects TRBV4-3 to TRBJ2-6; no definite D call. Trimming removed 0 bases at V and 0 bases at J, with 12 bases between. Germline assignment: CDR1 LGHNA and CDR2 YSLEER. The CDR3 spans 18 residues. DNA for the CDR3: TGCGCCAGCAGCCAAGACTCGGTTGACCCCTCTGGGGCCAACGTCCTGACTTTC. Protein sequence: CASSQDSVDPSGANVLTF.

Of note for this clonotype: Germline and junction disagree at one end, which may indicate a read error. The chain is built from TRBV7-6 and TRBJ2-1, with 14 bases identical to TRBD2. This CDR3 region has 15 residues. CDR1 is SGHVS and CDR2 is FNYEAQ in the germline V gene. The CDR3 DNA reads TGTGCCAGCAGCTTCCCGGGACTAGCGGGAGATGAGCAGTCCTTC. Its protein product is CASSFPGLAGDEQSF.

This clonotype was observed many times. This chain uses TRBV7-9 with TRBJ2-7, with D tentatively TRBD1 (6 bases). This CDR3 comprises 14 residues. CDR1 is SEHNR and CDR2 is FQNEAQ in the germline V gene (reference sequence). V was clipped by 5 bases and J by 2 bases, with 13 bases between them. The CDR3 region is CASSRDGGPYEQYF. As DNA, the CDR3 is TGTGCCAGCAGCCGGGATGGGGGCCCCTACGAGCAGTACTTC.

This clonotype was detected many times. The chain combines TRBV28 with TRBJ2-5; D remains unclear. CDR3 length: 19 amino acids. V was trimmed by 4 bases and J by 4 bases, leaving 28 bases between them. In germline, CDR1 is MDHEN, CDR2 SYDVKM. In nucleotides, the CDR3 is TGTGCCAGCAGTTCAAGCCGAGTCCGGGCCAACGGAGTGGGAGAGACCCAGTACTTC. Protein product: CASSSSRVRANGVGETQYF.

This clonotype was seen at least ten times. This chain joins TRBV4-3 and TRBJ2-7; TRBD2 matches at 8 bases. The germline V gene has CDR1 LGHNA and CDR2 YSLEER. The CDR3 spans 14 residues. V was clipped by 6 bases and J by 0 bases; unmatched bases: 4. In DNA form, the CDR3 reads TGCGCCAGCAGGTTAGGGACTAGCTCCTACGAGCAGTACTTC. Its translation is CASRLGTSSYEQYF.

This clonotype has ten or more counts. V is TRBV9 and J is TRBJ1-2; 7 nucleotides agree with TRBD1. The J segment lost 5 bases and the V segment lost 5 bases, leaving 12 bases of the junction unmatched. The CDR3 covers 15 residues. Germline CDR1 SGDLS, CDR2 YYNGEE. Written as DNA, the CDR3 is TGTGCCAGCAGTGATGACAGGGTCACTTATTATGGCTACACCTTC. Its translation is CASSDDRVTYYGYTF. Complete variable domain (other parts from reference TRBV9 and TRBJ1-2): DSGVTQTPKHLITATGQRVTLRCSPRSGDLSVYWYQQSLDQGLQFLIQYYNGEERAKGNILERFSAQQFPDLHSELNLSSLELGDSALYFCASSDDRVTYYGYTFGSGTRLTVV.

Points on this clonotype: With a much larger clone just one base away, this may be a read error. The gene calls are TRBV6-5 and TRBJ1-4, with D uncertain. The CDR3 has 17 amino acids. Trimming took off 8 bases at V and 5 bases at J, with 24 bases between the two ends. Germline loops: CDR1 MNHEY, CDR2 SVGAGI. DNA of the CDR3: TGTGCCAGCGGTTTCGCCGTTGGACGGAGCCAGAATGAAAAACTGTTTTTT. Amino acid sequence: CASGFAVGRSQNEKLFF.

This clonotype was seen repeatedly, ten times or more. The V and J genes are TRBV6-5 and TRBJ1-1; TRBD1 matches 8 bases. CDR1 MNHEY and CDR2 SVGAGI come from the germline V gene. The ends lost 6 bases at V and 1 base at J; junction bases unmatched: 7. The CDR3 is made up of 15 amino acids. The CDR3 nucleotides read TGTGCCAGCAGCCATGGGACAGGACCGAACACTGAAGCTTTCTTT. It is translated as CASSHGTGPNTEAFF.

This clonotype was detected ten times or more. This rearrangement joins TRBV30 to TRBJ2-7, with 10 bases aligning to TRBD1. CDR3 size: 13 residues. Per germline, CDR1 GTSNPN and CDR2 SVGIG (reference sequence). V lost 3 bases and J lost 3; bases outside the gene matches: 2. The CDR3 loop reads CAWRGTGDYEQYF. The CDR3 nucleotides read TGTGCCTGGAGGGGGACAGGGGACTACGAGCAGTACTTC.

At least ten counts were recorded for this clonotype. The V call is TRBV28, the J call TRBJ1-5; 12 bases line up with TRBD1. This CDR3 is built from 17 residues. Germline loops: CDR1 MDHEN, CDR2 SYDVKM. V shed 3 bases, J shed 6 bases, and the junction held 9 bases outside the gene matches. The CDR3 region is CASSFITGTGGTQPQHF. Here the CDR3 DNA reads TGTGCCAGCAGTTTCATAACAGGGACAGGGGGCACTCAGCCCCAGCATTTT. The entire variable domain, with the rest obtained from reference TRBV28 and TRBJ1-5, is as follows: DVKVTQSSRYLVKRTGEKVFLECVQDMDHENMFWYRQDPGLGLRLIYFSYDVKMKEKGDIPEGYSVSREKKERFSLILESASTNQTSMYLCASSFITGTGGTQPQHFGDGTRLSIL.

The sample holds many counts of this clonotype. As DNA, the CDR3 is TGTGCCAGCAGTGAGCCTAGGGAGGGCGTCGATCAGCCCCAGCATTTT. Protein sequence: CASSEPREGVDQPQHF. The V gene is TRBV2, the J gene TRBJ1-5; no firm D call. Trimming shortened V by 3 bases and J by 5 bases, and 17 bases separated the two germline ends. CDR3 size: 16 residues. The V gene's germline CDR1 is SNHLY and CDR2 FYNNEI. Based on the CDR3 plus reference TRBV2 and TRBJ1-5, the full variable domain is EPEVTQTPSHQVTQMGQEVILRCVPISNHLYFYWYRQILGQKVEFLVSFYNNEISEKSEIFDDQFSVERPDGSNFTLKIRSTKLEDSAMYFCASSEPREGVDQPQHFGDGTRLSIL.

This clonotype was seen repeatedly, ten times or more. The CDR3 DNA follows: TGTGCCAGCAGTTTAGTACTCACCGGGGACATTCAGTACTTC. This sequence encodes CASSLVLTGDIQYF. The V and J genes are TRBV12-3 or TRBV12-4 and TRBJ2-4, with D perhaps matching TRBD2 (5 bases). V lost 1 base to trimming and J lost 8 bases, with 12 bases between them. The CDR3 is made up of 14 amino acids.

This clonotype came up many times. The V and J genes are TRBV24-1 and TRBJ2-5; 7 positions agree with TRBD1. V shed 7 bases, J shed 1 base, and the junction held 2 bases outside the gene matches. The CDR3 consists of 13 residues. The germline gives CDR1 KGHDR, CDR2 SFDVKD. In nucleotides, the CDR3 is TGTGCCACCAGGAGGGACAGCCAAGAGACCCAGTACTTC. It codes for CATRRDSQETQYF.

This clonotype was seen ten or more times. The CDR3 DNA is TGTGCCTGGAGTGTGCAGCGGGGGGGCCGTGAGACCCAGTACTTC. This encodes CAWSVQRGGRETQYF. The chain employs TRBV30 and TRBJ2-5; 10 nucleotides line up with TRBD2. The germline CDR1 and CDR2 sequences are GTSNPN and SVGIG (reference sequence). This CDR3 region has 15 residues. J was trimmed by 5 bases and V by 0 bases; bases with no gene match: 6.

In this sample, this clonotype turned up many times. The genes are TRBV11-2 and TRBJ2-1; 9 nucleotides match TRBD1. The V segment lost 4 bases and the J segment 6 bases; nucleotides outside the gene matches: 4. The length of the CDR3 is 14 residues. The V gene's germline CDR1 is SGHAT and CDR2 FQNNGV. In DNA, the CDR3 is TGTGCCAGCAGCTCGGGACAGGGAGGCAATGAGCAGTTCTTC. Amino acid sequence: CASSSGQGGNEQFF.